This TCR beta chain came from a study of T cell responses to AZD1222 COVID-19 vaccine. Regarding the study as a whole: Seropositive status at baseline applied to only five to seven AZD1222 recipients.

Comment on this clone: Antigen specificity is unknown.

Germline CDR1 is LNHDA and CDR2 is SQIVND (reference sequence). CDR3 length: 14 residues. V was clipped by 3 bases and J by 2 bases, with 10 bases between them. This table comes from immunoSEQ multiplex PCR, and its TCRdb copy is limited to in-frame clones, with some not included. Of 150,000 or so clones listed, about 93% are singletons. The sequenced sample was peripheral blood, obtained on day 0 of AZD1222 vaccination. J is TRBJ1-1 and V is TRBV19; a possible D gene is TRBD1 (5 bases). This receptor was obtained from an adult in good health. For the CDR3, the DNA is TGTGCCAGTAGTATCTACGGGGACAACACTGAAGCTTTCTTT. Translated, it gives CASSIYGDNTEAFF.